This entry lists 2 T cell receptor beta chains sequenced from one sample in a study of T-cell memory formation after mild COVID-19. MiXCR, run by TCRdb on the 5' RACE reads, gives a single entry per CDR3 protein. The table shows roughly 200,000 distinct CDR3 sequences, with just over 9.5% occurring only once. Sequenced sample: PBMCs or a T cell subset sorted from them (not recorded which). The origin of the receptors is a man between 18 and 29 years old who had mild COVID-19 (a few samples of this study predate the infection). Cell type and time point are not known.

The CDR3 spells CASSPPGGPKTQYF. CDR3 nucleotide sequence: TGTGCCAGCAGTCCTCCGGGGGGGCCCAAGACCCAGTACTTC. The V gene is TRBV12-3 or TRBV12-4, the J gene TRBJ2-5, with 8 positions matching TRBD2. There are 14 residues in the CDR3. The V and J ends lost 5 bases and 6 bases, in that order; junction bases with no gene match: 8.

The table lists this clonotype with many counts. This sequence joins TRBV7-3 and TRBJ2-5; 7 bases match TRBD2. V lost 5 bases to trimming and J lost 5 bases; unmatched junction nucleotides: 5. Germline values: CDR1 SGHTA, CDR2 FQGTGA. This CDR3 has 13 residues. This CDR3 reads CASSRLARETQYF. The CDR3 nucleotides are TGTGCCAGCAGCCGACTAGCACGGGAGACCCAGTACTTC.